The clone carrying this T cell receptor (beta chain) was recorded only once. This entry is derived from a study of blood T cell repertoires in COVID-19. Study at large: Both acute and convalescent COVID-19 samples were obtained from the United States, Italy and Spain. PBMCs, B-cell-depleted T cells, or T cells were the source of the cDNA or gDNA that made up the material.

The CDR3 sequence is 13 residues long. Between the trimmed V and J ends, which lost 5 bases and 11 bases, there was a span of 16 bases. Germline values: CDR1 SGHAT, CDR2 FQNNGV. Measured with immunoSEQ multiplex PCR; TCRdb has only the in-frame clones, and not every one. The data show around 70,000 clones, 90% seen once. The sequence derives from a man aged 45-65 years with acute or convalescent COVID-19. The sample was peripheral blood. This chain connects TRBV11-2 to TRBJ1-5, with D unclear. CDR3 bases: TGTGCCAGCAGCCAGGCCGACCAGGCGACCCAGCATTTT. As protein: CASSQADQATQHF. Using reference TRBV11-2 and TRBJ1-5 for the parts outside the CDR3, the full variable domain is EAGVAQSPRYKIIEKRQSVAFWCNPISGHATLYWYQQILGQGPKLLIQFQNNGVVDDSQLPKDRFSAERLKGVDSTLKIQPAKLEDSAVYLCASSQADQATQHFGDGTRLSIL.